The clone carrying this T cell receptor (beta chain) was seen a handful of times. Between the trimmed V and J ends, which lost 4 bases and 7 bases, there was a span of 11 bases. CDR3 size: 13 residues. CDR1 is SNHLY and CDR2 is FYNNEI in the germline V gene. The data derive from a study of PD-1 blockade in classical Hodgkin lymphoma. Each and every patient relapsed after autologous stem cell transplantation, and patients got differing brentuximab vedotin exposure. Sequenced by immunoSEQ multiplex PCR; TCRdb stores in-frame clones only, minus some. The table records 100,000 or so clones, around nine tenths of them present only once.

The TCR sequence derives from a human donor with classical Hodgkin lymphoma. Specimen: peripheral blood mononuclear cells (PBMCs), collected before the second cycle of nivolumab. The V and J genes are TRBV2 and TRBJ1-5; perhaps TRBD1 as D (5 bases). CDR3 coding DNA: TGTGCCAGCAGTGGTGGGGCTCCCCAGCCCCAGCATTTT. Protein: CASSGGAPQPQHF.